Below, 3 T cell receptor beta chains from the same sample are listed, as sequenced in a study of blood T cells in healthy people across ages. A sample-barcoded 5' primer and a J-beta primer mix were used in a second PCR of roughly 6 to 11 cycles. MiXCR, run by TCRdb on the 5' RACE reads, gives a single entry per CDR3 protein. The repertoire holds around 990,000 distinct CDR3 sequences, with 20% to 25% as singletons. This sample was also put to use in a study of T cells of mothers and their children.

Source material: blood. The source is a girl aged 2 to 9 in good health.

This clonotype was found a few times. The chain employs TRBV7-2 and TRBJ1-2; the match to TRBD1 covers 9 bases. Germline V CDR1 and CDR2: SGHTA, FQGNSA. V shed 5 bases and J 10 bases; nucleotides not matched to a gene: 11. This CDR3 spans 14 amino acids. The CDR3: CASSETGGSRDYTF. The CDR3 nucleotides are TGTGCCAGCAGCGAAACAGGGGGCTCTCGGGACTACACCTTC.

This chain joins TRBV6-5 and TRBJ1-2; D might be TRBD1 (5 bases). Deletions cut 6 bases from V and 4 bases from J, with 12 bases between. The CDR3 sequence is 13 residues long. Germline CDR1 and CDR2: MNHEY and SVGAGI. CDR3 in DNA: TGTGCCAGCAGCCCCCCCGGGGCCTATGGCTACACCTTC. Translated: CASSPPGAYGYTF.

In this sample, this clonotype turned up a few times. V gene TRBV29-1 combines with J gene TRBJ2-5; the D is unclear. The CDR3 sequence is 12 residues long. V gave up 5 bases and J gave up 4 bases, with 11 bases separating them. CDR1 is SQVTM and CDR2 is ANQGSEA in the germline V gene. The CDR3: CSVNYSGETQYF. Here the CDR3 DNA reads TGCAGCGTTAACTACTCTGGAGAGACCCAGTACTTC.